Listed here is a single T cell receptor beta chain. The CDR3 totals 16 residues. J lost 7 bases, V lost 4 bases, and 12 bases had no gene match. Germline CDR1 reads SGHDN; CDR2 reads FVKESK. This entry is derived from a study of T cells in tuberculosis. Sequencing was performed with immunoSEQ multiplex PCR; in TCRdb, only in-frame clones are kept and a portion is missing. This sample has several thousand clones, with around 93% found just once. Sequenced sample: PBMCs. This sequence originates from an adult with tuberculosis. The chain uses TRBV14 and TRBJ1-2, with TRBD1 matching over 10 bases. The CDR3 spells CASSRRDRGYPGGYTF. CDR3 in DNA: TGTGCCAGCAGCCGAAGGGACAGGGGCTACCCGGGTGGCTACACCTTC. Supplemented by reference TRBV14 and TRBJ1-2, the full variable domain reads EAGVTQFPSHSVIEKGQTVTLRCDPISGHDNLYWYRRVMGKEIKFLLHFVKESKQDESGMPNNRFLAERTGGTYSTLKVQPAELEDSGVYFCASSRRDRGYPGGYTFGSGTRLTVV.